This paragraph reports one TCR beta chain. Its specificity is unknown. The V gene lost 3 bases and the J gene lost 3 bases, with 9 bases spanning the gap. The CDR3 contains 13 residues. CDR1 KGHSH and CDR2 LQKENI come from the germline V gene. This sample stems from a study of cytomegalovirus exposure and HLA in healthy donors. PCR employed 60 Vbeta and 13 Jbeta primers. Original data processing: Later work found 65 million to 85 million unique TCR beta chains, with some 11 million shared. TCRdb's table, derived via immunoSEQ multiplex PCR, lists solely in-frame clones and lacks some. Clone size and V and J calls were adopted from that table, with D and trimming inferred from the DNA. The sample shows roughly 170,000 clones, 65% to 85% of them seen only once. Study-wide points: Only CMV serostatus was available as immune exposure information. V- and J-gene trimming in TCR beta was tied to a missense DCLRE1C variant by an analysis performed later. Among CMV-associated TCR beta chains, most appeared HLA-restricted in a later analysis.

The chain carries TRBV18 and TRBJ2-7; the D gene is possibly TRBD2 (5 bases). Sequencing was performed on PBMCs. The sequence derives from a woman younger than 30 in good health and CMV-seronegative. CDR3 sequence: CASSPPGYYEQYF. The CDR3 DNA reads TGTGCCAGCTCACCCCCGGGATACTACGAGCAGTACTTC.